This T cell receptor beta chain was recorded in a study of shared clonotypes between healthy human individuals. Study results and caveats: Memory subsets generally showed smaller estimated richness than naive subsets did. When compared with the clonotypes that were shared by all four sorted-subset donors, the non-shared clonotypes turned out to have lower generation probabilities. Only blood samples were collected, and tissue repertoires likely differ.

Assay used: immunoSEQ multiplex PCR; TCRdb lists only in-frame clones, some missing. This sample has approximately 1,500,000 clones, with 95% to 99% found just once. Of note for this clone: Its antigen is not known.

V shed 1 base, J shed 6 bases, and the junction held 2 bases outside the gene matches. The CDR3 runs to 14 residues. CDR1 and CDR2 (germline): SGHTA, FQGNSA. Sequencing used naive CD4+ T cells sorted from blood. Subset here: CD45RA+ positively selected. The chain carries TRBV7-2 and TRBJ2-3; 9 bases match TRBD2. The clonotype was recovered from a man aged 25 to 40 in good health. The CDR3 region is CASSLGGRADTQYF. CDR3 nucleotide sequence: TGTGCCAGCAGCTTAGGCGGGAGGGCCGATACGCAGTATTTT.